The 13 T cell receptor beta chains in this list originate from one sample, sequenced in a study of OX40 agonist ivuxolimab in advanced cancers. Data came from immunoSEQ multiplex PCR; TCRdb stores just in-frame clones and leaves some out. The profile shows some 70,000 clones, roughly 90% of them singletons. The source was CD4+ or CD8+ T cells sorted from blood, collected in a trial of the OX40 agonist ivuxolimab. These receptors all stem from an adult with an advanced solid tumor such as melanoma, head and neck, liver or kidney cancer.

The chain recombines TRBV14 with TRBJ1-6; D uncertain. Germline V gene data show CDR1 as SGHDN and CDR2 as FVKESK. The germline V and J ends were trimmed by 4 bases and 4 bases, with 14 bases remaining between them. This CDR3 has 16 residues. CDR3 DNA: TGTGCCAGCAGCCCGACTGGAGGAGATTATAATTCACCCCTCCACTTT. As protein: CASSPTGGDYNSPLHF.

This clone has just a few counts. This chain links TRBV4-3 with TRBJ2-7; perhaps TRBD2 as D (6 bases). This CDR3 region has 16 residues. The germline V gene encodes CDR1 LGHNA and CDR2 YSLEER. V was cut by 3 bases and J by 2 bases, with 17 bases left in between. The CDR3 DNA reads TGCGCCAGCAGCCAGGGTTACGGGGGTTATACCTACGAGCAGTACTTC. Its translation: CASSQGYGGYTYEQYF.

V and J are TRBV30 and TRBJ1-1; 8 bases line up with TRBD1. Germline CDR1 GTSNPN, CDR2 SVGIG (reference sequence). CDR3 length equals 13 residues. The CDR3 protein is CAGGDRKNTEAFF. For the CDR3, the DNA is TGTGCTGGAGGGGACAGGAAGAACACTGAAGCTTTCTTT.

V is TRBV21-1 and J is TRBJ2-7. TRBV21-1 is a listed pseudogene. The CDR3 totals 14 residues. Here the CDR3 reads CASSEIHRANEQYF. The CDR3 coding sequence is TGTGCCAGCAGCGAGATCCATAGGGCTAACGAGCAGTACTTC.

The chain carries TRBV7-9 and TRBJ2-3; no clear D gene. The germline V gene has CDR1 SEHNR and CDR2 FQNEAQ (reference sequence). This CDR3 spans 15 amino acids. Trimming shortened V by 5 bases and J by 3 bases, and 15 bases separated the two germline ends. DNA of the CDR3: TGTGCCAGCAGCCTCCAAATGGGTGCTACAGATACGCAGTATTTT. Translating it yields CASSLQMGATDTQYF.

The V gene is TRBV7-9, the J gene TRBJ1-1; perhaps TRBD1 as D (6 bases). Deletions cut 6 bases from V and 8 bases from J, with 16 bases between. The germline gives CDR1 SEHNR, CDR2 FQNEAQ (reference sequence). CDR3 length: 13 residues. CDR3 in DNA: TGTGCCAGCAGACGTGGAAAGGACAGAGAAGCTTTCTTT. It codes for CASRRGKDREAFF.

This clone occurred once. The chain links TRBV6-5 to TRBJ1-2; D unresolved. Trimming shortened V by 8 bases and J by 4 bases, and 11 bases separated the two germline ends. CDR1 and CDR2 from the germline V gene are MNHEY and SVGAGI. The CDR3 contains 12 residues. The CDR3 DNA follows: TGTGCCAGCCGCCAGAACATCTATGGCTACACCTTC. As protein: CASRQNIYGYTF.

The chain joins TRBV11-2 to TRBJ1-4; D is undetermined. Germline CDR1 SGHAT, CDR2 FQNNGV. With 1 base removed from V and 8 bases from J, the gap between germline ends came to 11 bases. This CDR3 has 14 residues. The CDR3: CASSLGVRKEKLFF. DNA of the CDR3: TGTGCCAGCAGCTTAGGGGTCAGAAAGGAAAAACTGTTTTTT.

The CDR3 DNA reads TGTGCCAGCAGCCAGCGTGGGACTGCTTATAATTCACCCCTCCACTTT. Its protein product is CASSQRGTAYNSPLHF. The V gene is TRBV11-3, the J gene TRBJ1-6, with TRBD1 as a possible D gene (5 bases). Germline loops: CDR1 SGHNT, CDR2 YENEEA. Trimming removed 5 bases from V and 4 bases from J, with 15 bases in between. This CDR3 region has 16 residues.

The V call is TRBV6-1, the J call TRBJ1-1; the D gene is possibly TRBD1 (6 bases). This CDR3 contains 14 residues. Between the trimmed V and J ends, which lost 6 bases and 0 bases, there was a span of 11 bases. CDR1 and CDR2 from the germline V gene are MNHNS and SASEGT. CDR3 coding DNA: TGTGCCAGCAGAGGACAGCGGATGAACACTGAAGCTTTCTTT. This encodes CASRGQRMNTEAFF.

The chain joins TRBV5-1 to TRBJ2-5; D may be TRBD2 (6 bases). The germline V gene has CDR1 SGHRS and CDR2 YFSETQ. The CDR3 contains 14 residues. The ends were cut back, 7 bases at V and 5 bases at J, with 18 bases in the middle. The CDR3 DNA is TGCGCCAGCTCGACCGGGAGTACTGACGAGACCCAGTACTTC. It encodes CASSTGSTDETQYF. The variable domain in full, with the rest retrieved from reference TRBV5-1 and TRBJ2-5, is KAGVTQTPRYLIKTRGQQVTLSCSPISGHRSVSWYQQTPGQGLQFLFEYFSETQRNKGNFPGRFSGRQFSNSRSEMNVSTLELGDSALYLCASSTGSTDETQYFGPGTRLLVL.

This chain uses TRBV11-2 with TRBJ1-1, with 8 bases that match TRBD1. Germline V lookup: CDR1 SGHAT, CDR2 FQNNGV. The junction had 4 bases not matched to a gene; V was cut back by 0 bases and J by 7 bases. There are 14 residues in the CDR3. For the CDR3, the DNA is TGTGCCAGCAGCTTAGACGGACAGGGTGGTGAAGCTTTCTTT. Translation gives CASSLDGQGGEAFF.

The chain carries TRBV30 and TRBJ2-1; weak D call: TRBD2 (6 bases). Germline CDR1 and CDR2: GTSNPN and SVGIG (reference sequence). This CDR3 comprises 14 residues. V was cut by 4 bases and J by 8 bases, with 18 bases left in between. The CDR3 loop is CAWNPGRGSDEQFF. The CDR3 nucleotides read TGTGCCTGGAATCCGGGACGGGGGAGCGATGAGCAGTTCTTC.